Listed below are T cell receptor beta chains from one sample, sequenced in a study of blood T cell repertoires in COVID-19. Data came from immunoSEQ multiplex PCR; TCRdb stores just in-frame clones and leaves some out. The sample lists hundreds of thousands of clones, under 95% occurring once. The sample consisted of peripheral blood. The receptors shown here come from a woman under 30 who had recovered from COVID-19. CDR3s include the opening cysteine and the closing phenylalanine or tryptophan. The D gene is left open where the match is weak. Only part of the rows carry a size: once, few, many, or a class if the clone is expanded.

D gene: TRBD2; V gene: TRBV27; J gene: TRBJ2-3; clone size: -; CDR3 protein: CASSWTSGSKNTQYF; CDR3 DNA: TGTGCCAGCAGTTGGACTAGCGGGAGTAAAAATACGCAGTATTTT
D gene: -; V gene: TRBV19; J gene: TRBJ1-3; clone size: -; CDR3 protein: CASMEGRAGNTIYF; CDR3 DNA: TGTGCCAGTATGGAGGGCAGGGCTGGAAACACCATATATTTT
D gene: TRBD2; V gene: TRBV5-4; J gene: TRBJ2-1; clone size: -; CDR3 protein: CASSAGLAEQFEQFF; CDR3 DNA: TGTGCCAGCAGCGCCGGACTAGCGGAACAATTTGAGCAGTTCTTC
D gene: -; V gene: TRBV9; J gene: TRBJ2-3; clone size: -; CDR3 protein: CASSQTGSGITDTQYF; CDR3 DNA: TGTGCCAGCAGCCAGACAGGAAGCGGGATCACAGATACGCAGTATTTT
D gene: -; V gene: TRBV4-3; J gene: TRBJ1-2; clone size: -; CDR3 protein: CASSQYQGSDYGYTF; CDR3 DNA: TGCGCCAGCAGCCAATATCAGGGGAGTGACTATGGCTACACCTTC
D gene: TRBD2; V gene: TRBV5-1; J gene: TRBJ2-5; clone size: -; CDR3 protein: CASSTRVAGTLETQYF; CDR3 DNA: TGCGCCAGCAGCACCAGGGTAGCGGGGACCTTAGAGACCCAGTACTTC
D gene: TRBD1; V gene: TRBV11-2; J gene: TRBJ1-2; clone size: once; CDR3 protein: CASSQGAFYGYTF; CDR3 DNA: TGTGCCAGCAGCCAGGGGGCCTTTTATGGCTACACCTTC
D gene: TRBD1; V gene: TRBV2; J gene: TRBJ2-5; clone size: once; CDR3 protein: CASSLRVHQTGLGQETQYF; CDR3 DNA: TGTGCCAGCAGTCTTCGGGTACATCAGACAGGGTTGGGACAAGAGACCCAGTACTTC
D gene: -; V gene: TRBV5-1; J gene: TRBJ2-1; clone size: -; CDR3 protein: CASSLTSVSYNEQFF; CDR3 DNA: TGCGCCAGCAGCTTGACTAGTGTCTCCTACAATGAGCAGTTCTTC
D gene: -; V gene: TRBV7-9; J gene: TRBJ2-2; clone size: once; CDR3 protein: CASTGVRATGELFF; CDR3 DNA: TGTGCCAGCACCGGAGTCCGCGCCACCGGGGAGCTGTTTTTT
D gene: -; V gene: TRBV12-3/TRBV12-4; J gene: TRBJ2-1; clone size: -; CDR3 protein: CASSSNRGGEQFF; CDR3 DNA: TGTGCCAGCAGTTCCAACAGGGGAGGAGAGCAGTTCTTC
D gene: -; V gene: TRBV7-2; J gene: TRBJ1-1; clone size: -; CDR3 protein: CASSAIRGNTEAFF; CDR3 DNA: TGTGCCAGCAGCGCGATCAGGGGGAACACTGAAGCTTTCTTT
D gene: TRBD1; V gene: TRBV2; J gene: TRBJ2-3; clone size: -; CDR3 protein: CASQGQGGTDTQYF; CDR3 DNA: TGTGCCAGCCAAGGACAGGGGGGGACAGATACGCAGTATTTT
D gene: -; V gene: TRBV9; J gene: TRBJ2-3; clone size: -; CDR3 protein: CASSVSTAQSTDTQYF; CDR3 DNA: TGTGCCAGCAGCGTATCAACAGCCCAATCCACAGATACGCAGTATTTT
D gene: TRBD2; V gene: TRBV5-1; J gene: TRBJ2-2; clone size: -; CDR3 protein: CASSVGTSGAGELFF; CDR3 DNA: TGCGCCAGCAGCGTGGGGACTAGCGGGGCCGGGGAGCTGTTTTTT
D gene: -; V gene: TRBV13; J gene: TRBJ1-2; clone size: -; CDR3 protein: CASRSIQGPGYTF; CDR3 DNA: TGTGCCAGCAGGTCCATTCAGGGGCCCGGCTACACCTTC
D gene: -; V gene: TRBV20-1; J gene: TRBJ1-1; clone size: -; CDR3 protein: CSASNSANFRDTEAFF; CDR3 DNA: TGCAGTGCTAGTAATTCCGCAAACTTCAGGGACACTGAAGCTTTCTTT
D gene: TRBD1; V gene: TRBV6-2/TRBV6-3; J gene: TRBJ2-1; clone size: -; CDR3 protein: CASSYSVRGKAYRNEQFF; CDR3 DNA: TGTGCCAGCAGTTACTCTGTCAGGGGGAAAGCCTATCGCAATGAGCAGTTCTTC
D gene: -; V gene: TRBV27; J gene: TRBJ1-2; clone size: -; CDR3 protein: CASSSRAGYGYTF; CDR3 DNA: TGTGCCAGCAGTAGCCGGGCGGGCTATGGCTACACCTTC
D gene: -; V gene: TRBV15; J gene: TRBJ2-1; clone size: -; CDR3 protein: CATGGGPGSSYNEQFF; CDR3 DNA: TGTGCCACCGGGGGCGGGCCAGGGAGTTCCTACAATGAGCAGTTCTTC
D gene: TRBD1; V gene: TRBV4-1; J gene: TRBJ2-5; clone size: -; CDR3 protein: CASSHAGTGQETQYF; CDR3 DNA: TGCGCCAGCAGCCATGCCGGGACAGGACAAGAGACCCAGTACTTC
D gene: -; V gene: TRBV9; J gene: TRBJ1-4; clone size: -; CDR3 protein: CASSLEGGAANEKLFF; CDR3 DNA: TGTGCCAGCAGCTTGGAGGGGGGGGCTGCTAATGAAAAACTGTTTTTT
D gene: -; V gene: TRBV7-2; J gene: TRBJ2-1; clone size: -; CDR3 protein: CASSLAGYLSQSSYNEQFF; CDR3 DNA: TGTGCCAGCAGCTTGGCGGGATACCTGTCTCAGTCCTCCTACAATGAGCAGTTCTTC
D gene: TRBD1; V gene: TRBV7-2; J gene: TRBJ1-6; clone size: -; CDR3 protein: CASSPRQGQSPLHF; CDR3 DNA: TGTGCCAGCAGCCCCCGACAGGGACAGTCACCCCTCCACTTT
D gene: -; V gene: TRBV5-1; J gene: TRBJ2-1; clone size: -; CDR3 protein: CASTRLDYNEQFF; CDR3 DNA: TGCGCCAGCACCCGACTTGATTACAATGAGCAGTTCTTC
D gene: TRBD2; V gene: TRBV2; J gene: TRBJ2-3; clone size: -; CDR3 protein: CASSESLAGPILTDTQYF; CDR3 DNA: TGTGCCAGCAGTGAAAGCCTAGCGGGGCCGATACTCACAGATACGCAGTATTTT
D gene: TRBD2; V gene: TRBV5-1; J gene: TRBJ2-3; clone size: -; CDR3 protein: CASSLGGGGGPDTQYF; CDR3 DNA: TGCGCCAGCAGCTTGGGTGGCGGGGGGGGTCCAGATACGCAGTATTTT
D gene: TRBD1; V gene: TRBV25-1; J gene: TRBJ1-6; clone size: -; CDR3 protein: CASQAQGAVFSSPLHF; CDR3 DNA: TGTGCCAGCCAGGCACAGGGGGCAGTTTTCTCTTCACCCCTCCACTTT
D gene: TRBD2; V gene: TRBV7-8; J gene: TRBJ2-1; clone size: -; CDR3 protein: CASSPREGHYNEQFF; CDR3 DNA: TGTGCCAGCAGCCCTCGGGAGGGCCACTACAATGAGCAGTTCTTC